A selection of T cell receptor beta chains follows, all from one sample in a study of graft-versus-host responses after intestinal transplantation. Assay: immunoSEQ multiplex PCR; the TCRdb copy retains only in-frame clones and omits some. Seen here are 100,000 or so clones, 85% to 95% observed once, and the top ten hold 0.95% to 1.3%. These TCRs' antigens remain unknown. Sample: unstimulated CD8+ T cells sorted from spleen or lymph node cells, taken before transplant. The receptors here all came from a human donor who was the organ donor for an intestinal transplant. CDR3s include the opening cysteine and the closing phenylalanine or tryptophan. D genes are given only for firm matches. Clone size, where shown, is once, few, many, or a class for clones that have expanded.

clone size,D gene,V gene,J gene,CDR3 DNA,CDR3 protein
.,.,TRBV7-9,TRBJ1-2,TGTGCCAGCAGCTTAGACCAGATCTATGGCTACACCTTC,CASSLDQIYGYTF
once,.,TRBV21-1,TRBJ2-1,TGTGCCAGCAGCCTCCCCGCGCGGCGTGGTGAGCAGTTCTTC,CASSLPARRGEQFF
.,TRBD2,TRBV19,TRBJ2-3,TGTGCCACCGCGCCGGGAGTAGCGGGGGGGGTGGATACGCAGTATTTT,CATAPGVAGGVDTQYF
.,TRBD2,TRBV7-9,TRBJ2-1,TGTGCCAGCAGCCCTTACTTTAGCGGGAGGGCTTTGAATGAGCAGTTCTTC,CASSPYFSGRALNEQFF
.,.,TRBV18,TRBJ2-1,TGTGCCAGCTCACCACCTCCACACGGACTGGGCTCCGTTTACAATGAGCAGTTCTTC,CASSPPPHGLGSVYNEQFF
once,.,TRBV29-1,TRBJ2-7,TGCAGCGCGCGCACAGAATCTTACGAGCAGTACTTC,CSARTESYEQYF
.,.,TRBV6-1,TRBJ2-1,TGTGCCAGCAGTGCGTTTAGCAATGAGCAGTTCTTC,CASSAFSNEQFF
once,.,TRBV19,TRBJ2-3,TGTGCCAGTGATAACCACTATACGCAGTATTTT,CASDNHYTQYF
.,TRBD1,TRBV28,TRBJ1-4,TGTGCCAGCAGTTTGGACAGGGAGGGCGAAAAACTGTTTTTT,CASSLDREGEKLFF
.,TRBD2,TRBV7-3,TRBJ2-1,TGTGCCAGCAGCTTACTAGCGGGGGAGTACAATGAGCAGTTCTTC,CASSLLAGEYNEQFF
.,TRBD2,TRBV4-3,TRBJ2-5,TGCGCCAGCAGCCAAGAGAGATCATCCCGGGGGGGGACCCAGTACTTC,CASSQERSSRGGTQYF
.,.,TRBV7-9,TRBJ1-1,TGTGCCAGCAGCTCCGCCGCTAAGAACACTGAAGCTTTCTTT,CASSSAAKNTEAFF
.,.,TRBV9,TRBJ1-1,TGTGCCAGCAGCGTAGCTCTTCCGGGGGACACTGAAGCTTTCTTT,CASSVALPGDTEAFF
once,TRBD2,TRBV28,TRBJ2-5,TGTGCCAGCAGGCGGTCTAGCGGGAACCCTCAAGAGACCCAGTACTTC,CASRRSSGNPQETQYF
.,.,TRBV5-8,TRBJ1-1,TGTGCCAGCAGCTTCACTGTTGAAGCTTTCTTT,CASSFTVEAFF
.,.,TRBV9,TRBJ2-3,TGTGCCAGCAGCGTAGAAGGGGCTAGCACAGATACGCAGTATTTT,CASSVEGASTDTQYF
.,.,TRBV19,TRBJ2-1,TGTGCCAGTACGTCTAGGCTAGCGTCCCACAATGAGCAGTTCTTC,CASTSRLASHNEQFF
.,.,TRBV14,TRBJ2-1,TGTGCCAGCAGCCAAGCGCCCGGGGGGCCTTCCTACAATGAGCAGTTCTTC,CASSQAPGGPSYNEQFF
.,.,TRBV7-9,TRBJ1-4,TGTGCCAGCAGCTTAAGGGGGGGCCTGGCGGATGAAAAACTGTTTTTT,CASSLRGGLADEKLFF
once,TRBD2,TRBV5-1,TRBJ2-1,TGCGCCAGCAGCTTTCGTCGGGGGGGCCGCAATGAGCAGTTCTTC,CASSFRRGGRNEQFF
.,TRBD2,TRBV30,TRBJ2-7,TGTGCCTGGACTCCGGGACTAGCGGCCCACGAGCAGTACTTC,CAWTPGLAAHEQYF
once,.,TRBV15,TRBJ2-1,TGTGCCACCAGCAGAGAGCCCACGGGGAATGAGCAGTTCTTC,CATSREPTGNEQFF
few,.,TRBV30,TRBJ1-1,TGTGCCTGGAGCCCATTCGGGAACACTGAAGCTTTCTTT,CAWSPFGNTEAFF
.,TRBD2,TRBV13,TRBJ2-7,TGTGCCAGCAGCTCGGCCTTAGCGGGGGGCCTCCTCGAGCAGTACTTC,CASSSALAGGLLEQYF
once,TRBD1,TRBV5-8,TRBJ2-1,TGTGCCAGCAGCGCACAGGGGGCCCGGGAGCAGTTCTTC,CASSAQGAREQFF
.,.,TRBV19,TRBJ1-5,TGTGCCAGTAGTATATGGGAGTGGGGAGGCCAGCCCCAGCATTTT,CASSIWEWGGQPQHF
.,TRBD2,TRBV19,TRBJ2-1,TGTGCCAGTAGTATAAAAAGCGGGAGATTTAATGAGCAGTTCTTC,CASSIKSGRFNEQFF
once,.,TRBV19,TRBJ1-1,TGTGCCAGTAGTATAGCCCCGGGTATGAACACTGAAGCTTTCTTT,CASSIAPGMNTEAFF
once,TRBD2,TRBV2,TRBJ2-7,TGTGCCAGCAGTGACCCTAGCGGGAGCCAGTACGAGCAGTACTTC,CASSDPSGSQYEQYF
.,.,TRBV10-3,TRBJ2-5,TGTGCCATCAGTGATAGTAAAATAGAGACCCAGTACTTC,CAISDSKIETQYF
.,TRBD2,TRBV7-9,TRBJ2-1,TGTGCCAGCAGCTTATTAGGACTAGGGGTCCACAATGAGCAGTTCTTC,CASSLLGLGVHNEQFF
.,.,TRBV27,TRBJ2-6,TGTGCCAGCAGTTTACAGGGGACTGGGGCCAACGTCCTGACTTTC,CASSLQGTGANVLTF
.,.,TRBV7-9,TRBJ2-5,TGTGCCAGCAGCCGAGTGGGACTGGGAGAGACCCAGTACTTC,CASSRVGLGETQYF
.,.,TRBV7-2,TRBJ2-1,TGTGCCAGCAGCCCTCCGAGCTTCAATGAGCAGTTCTTC,CASSPPSFNEQFF
.,.,TRBV11-2,TRBJ2-4,TGTGCCAGCAGCTTAGGAGCGAGGGTAAACATTCAGTACTTC,CASSLGARVNIQYF
.,TRBD1,TRBV2,TRBJ1-1,TGTGCCAGCGCCCTGGGACAGGGGGACCCTGAAGCTTTCTTT,CASALGQGDPEAFF
.,.,TRBV11-2,TRBJ1-4,TGTGCCAGCAGCTTAGTTGGGCAGGGAGGTGAAAAACTGTTTTTT,CASSLVGQGGEKLFF
.,.,TRBV6-5,TRBJ1-2,TGTGCCAGCAGTTACGTCGTGGCGGGGGCTAGCTATGGCTACACCTTC,CASSYVVAGASYGYTF
.,.,TRBV7-4,TRBJ2-5,TGTGCCAGCAGCTTAGTGGGAGGTGCGGGGCCCCAAGAGACCCAGTACTTC,CASSLVGGAGPQETQYF
.,TRBD1,TRBV4-1,TRBJ1-5,TGCGCCAGCAGCCGCCTGGTAGGGGGCAGTAGCAATCAGCCCCAGCATTTT,CASSRLVGGSSNQPQHF
.,TRBD1,TRBV7-9,TRBJ1-2,TGTGCCAGCAGCTTAGGGACAGGGTTTTTAGGCTACACCTTC,CASSLGTGFLGYTF
.,TRBD2,TRBV7-9,TRBJ2-7,TGTGCCAGCAGCTCCCATAGCGGGATTCTGGCCTACGAGCAGTACTTC,CASSSHSGILAYEQYF